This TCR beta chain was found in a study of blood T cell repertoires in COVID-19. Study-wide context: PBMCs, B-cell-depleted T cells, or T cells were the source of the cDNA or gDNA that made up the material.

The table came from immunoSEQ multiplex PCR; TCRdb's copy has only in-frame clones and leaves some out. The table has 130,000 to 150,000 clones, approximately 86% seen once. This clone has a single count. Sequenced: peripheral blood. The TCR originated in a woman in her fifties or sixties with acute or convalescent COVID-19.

This CDR3 is CASSQPFYNSPLHF. DNA of the CDR3: TGTGCCAGCAGCCAACCGTTCTATAATTCACCCCTCCACTTT. The chain employs TRBV14 and TRBJ1-6; D is ambiguous. CDR1 and CDR2 from the germline V gene are SGHDN and FVKESK. This CDR3 is built from 14 residues. The V gene lost 2 bases and the J gene lost 3 bases, with 5 bases spanning the gap. The entire variable domain, with the rest obtained from reference TRBV14 and TRBJ1-6, is as follows: EAGVTQFPSHSVIEKGQTVTLRCDPISGHDNLYWYRRVMGKEIKFLLHFVKESKQDESGMPNNRFLAERTGGTYSTLKVQPAELEDSGVYFCASSQPFYNSPLHFGNGTRLTVT.